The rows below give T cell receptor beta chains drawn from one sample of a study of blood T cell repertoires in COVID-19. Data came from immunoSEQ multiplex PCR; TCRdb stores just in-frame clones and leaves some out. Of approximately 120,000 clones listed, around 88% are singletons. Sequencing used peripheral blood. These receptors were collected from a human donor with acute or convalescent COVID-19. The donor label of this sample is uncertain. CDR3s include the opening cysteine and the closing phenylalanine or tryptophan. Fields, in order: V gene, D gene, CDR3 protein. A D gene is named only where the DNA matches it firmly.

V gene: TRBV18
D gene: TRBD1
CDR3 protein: CASSPTGENTEAFF

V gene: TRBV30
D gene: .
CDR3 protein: CAWGGRRGTEAFF

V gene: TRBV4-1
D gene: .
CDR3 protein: CASSPRMGANEQFF

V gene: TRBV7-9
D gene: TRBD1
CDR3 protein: CASRQTGTGNTIYF

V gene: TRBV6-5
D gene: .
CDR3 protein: CASSKLGGIQYF

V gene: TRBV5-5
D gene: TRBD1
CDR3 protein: CASSPSRLTGLRNYEQYF

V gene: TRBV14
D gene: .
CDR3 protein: CASSQAFRGPMNTEAFF

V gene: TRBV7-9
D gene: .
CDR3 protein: CASSLLGQREAFF

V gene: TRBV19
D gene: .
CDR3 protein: CASSIGGPSTDTQYF

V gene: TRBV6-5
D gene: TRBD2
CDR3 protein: CASRRAAGGEEFF

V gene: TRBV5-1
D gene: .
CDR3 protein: CASRSTTPNTEAFF

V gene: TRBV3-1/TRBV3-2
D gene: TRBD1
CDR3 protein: CASSHPGTGYLFRGEQFF

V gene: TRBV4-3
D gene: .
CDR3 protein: CASSQTGEDEAFF

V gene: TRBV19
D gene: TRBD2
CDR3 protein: CASSIRTSGLQGQFF

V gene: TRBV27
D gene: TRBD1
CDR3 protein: CATRTGGVSGQYF

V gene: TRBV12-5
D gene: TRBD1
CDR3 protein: CASGLLSGTGDNQPQHF

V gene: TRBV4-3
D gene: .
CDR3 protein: CASSQDPYKAGNQPQHF

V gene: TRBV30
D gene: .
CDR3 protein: CAWSVYRDWGYNEQFF

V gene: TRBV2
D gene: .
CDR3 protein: CASSDRTGEAGELFF

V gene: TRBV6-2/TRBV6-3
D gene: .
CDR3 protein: CASSYPSTGRTNYNEQFF